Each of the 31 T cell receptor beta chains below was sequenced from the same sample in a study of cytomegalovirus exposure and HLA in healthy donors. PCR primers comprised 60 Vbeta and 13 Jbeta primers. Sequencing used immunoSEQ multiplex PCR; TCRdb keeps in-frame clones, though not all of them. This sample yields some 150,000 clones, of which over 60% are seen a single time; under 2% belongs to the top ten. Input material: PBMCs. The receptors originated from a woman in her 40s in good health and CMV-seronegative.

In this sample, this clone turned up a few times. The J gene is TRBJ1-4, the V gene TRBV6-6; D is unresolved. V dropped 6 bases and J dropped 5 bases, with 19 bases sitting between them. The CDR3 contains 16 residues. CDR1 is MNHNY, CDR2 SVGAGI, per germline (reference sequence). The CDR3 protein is CASSPPAGMGNEKLFF. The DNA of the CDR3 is TGTGCCAGCAGCCCACCGGCGGGGATGGGAAATGAAAAACTGTTTTTT.

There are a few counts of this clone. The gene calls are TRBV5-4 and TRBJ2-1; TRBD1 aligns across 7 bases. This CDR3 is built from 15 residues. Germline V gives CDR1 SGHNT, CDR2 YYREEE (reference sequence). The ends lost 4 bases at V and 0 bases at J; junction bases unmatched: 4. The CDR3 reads CASSPRDSSYNEQFF. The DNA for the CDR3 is TGTGCCAGCAGCCCTCGGGACAGCTCCTACAATGAGCAGTTCTTC.

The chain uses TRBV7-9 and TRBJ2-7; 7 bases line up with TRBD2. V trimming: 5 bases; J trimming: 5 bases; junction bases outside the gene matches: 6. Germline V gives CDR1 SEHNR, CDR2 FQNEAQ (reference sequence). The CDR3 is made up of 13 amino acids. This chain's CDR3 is CASSPREGHEQYF. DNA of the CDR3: TGTGCCAGCAGCCCGAGGGAGGGGCACGAGCAGTACTTC.

The CDR3 spells CASSLKHTGELFF. The CDR3 nucleotides are TGTGCCAGCAGCTTGAAGCACACCGGGGAGCTGTTTTTT. V usage is TRBV7-8 and J usage is TRBJ2-2, with D uncertain. This CDR3 is 13 amino acids long. The V and J ends lost 3 bases and 3 bases respectively, with 5 bases between them. From germline, CDR1 is SGHVS and CDR2 FQNEAQ.

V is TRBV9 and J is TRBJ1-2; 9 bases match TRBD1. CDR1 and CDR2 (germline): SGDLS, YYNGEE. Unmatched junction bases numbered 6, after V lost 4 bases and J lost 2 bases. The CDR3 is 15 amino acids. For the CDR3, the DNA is TGTGCCAGCAGCCCGTGGACAGGGGTCAACTATGGCTACACCTTC. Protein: CASSPWTGVNYGYTF.

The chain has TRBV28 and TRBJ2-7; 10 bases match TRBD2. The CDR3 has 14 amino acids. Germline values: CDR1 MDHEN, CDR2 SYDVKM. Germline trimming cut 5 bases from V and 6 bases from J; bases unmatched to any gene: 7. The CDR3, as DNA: TGTGCCAGCAGTCTAGCGGGAGTAAGGGTCGAGCAGTACTTC. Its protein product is CASSLAGVRVEQYF.

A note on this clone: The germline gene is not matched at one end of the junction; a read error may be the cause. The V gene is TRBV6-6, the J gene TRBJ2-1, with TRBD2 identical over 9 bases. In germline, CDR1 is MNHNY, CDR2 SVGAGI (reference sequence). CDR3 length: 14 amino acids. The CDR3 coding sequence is TGTGCCAGCAGACCCAGCGGGGGGCGATTAATCGGGGTCTTC. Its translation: CASRPSGGRLIGVF.

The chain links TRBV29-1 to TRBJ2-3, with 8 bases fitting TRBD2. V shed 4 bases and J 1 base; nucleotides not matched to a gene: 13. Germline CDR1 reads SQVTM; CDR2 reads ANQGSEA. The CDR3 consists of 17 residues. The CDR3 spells CSVAGGGTYGGTDTQYF. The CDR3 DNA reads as TGCAGCGTTGCAGGCGGGGGGACCTACGGGGGCACAGATACGCAGTATTTT.

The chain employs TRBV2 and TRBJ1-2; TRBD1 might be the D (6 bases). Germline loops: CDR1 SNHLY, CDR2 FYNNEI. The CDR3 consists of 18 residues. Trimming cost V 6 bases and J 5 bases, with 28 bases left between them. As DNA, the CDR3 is TGTGCCAGCAGATCTTGGGGGCGGTTTGGAATGAGAATATATGGCTACACCTTC. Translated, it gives CASRSWGRFGMRIYGYTF.

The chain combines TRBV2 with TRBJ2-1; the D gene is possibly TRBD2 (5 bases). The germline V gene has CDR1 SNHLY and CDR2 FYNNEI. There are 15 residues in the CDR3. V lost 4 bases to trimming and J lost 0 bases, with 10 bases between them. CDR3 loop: CASSVLVSSYNEQFF. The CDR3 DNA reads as TGTGCCAGCAGTGTACTAGTCAGCTCCTACAATGAGCAGTTCTTC.

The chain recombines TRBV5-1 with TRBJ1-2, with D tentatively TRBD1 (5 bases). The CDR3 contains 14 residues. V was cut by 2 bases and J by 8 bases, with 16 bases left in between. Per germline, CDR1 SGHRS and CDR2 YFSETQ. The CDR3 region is CASSFSTEASGYTF. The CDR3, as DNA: TGCGCCAGCAGCTTCTCGACAGAAGCGTCCGGCTACACCTTC.

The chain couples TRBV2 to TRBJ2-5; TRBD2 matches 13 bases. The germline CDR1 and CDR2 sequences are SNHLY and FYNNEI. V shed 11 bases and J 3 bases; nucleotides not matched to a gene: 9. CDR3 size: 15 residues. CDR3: CASGLAGAVEETQYF. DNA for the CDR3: TGTGCCTCCGGACTAGCGGGAGCCGTCGAAGAGACCCAGTACTTC. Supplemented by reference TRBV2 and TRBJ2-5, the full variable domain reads EPEVTQTPSHQVTQMGQEVILRCVPISNHLYFYWYRQILGQKVEFLVSFYNNEISEKSEIFDDQFSVERPDGSNFTLKIRSTKLEDSAMYFCASGLAGAVEETQYFGPGTRLLVL.

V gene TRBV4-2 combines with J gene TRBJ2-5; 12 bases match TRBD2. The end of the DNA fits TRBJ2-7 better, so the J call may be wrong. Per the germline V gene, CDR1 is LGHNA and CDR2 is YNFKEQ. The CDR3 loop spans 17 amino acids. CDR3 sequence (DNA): TGTGCCAGCAGCCAATTCCAGACTAGCGGGAGCTCCTACGAGCAGTACTTC. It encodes CASSQFQTSGSSYEQYF.

CDR3 region: CASSLNSNSPLHF. The CDR3 DNA reads as TGTGCCAGCAGCCTTAACAGTAATTCACCCCTCCACTTT. The rearrangement joins TRBV7-9 to TRBJ1-6, with D unresolved. Deletions cut 5 bases from V and 6 bases from J, with 8 bases between. From germline, CDR1 is SEHNR and CDR2 FQNEAQ (reference sequence). The CDR3 runs to 13 residues.

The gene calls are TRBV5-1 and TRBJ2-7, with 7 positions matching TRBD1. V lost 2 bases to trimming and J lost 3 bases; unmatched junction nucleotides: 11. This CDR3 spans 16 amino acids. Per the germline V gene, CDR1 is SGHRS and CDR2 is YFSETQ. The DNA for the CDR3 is TGCGCCAGCAGCTTAATGGGACAGCCTAACAGCTACGAGCAGTACTTC. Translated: CASSLMGQPNSYEQYF.

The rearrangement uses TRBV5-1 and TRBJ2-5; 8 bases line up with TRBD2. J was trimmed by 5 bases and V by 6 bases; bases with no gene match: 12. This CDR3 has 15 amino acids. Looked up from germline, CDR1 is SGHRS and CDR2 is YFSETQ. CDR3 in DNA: TGCGCCAGCAACCCCAGTTTGGCGGGAGGCGAGACCCAGTACTTC. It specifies CASNPSLAGGETQYF.

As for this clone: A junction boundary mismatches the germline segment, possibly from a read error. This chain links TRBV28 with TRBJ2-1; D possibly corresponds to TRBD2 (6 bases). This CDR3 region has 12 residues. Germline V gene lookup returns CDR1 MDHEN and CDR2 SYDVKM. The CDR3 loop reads CASSASTRRYIF. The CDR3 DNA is TGTGCCAGCAGTGCCTCGACTAGACGGTATATCTTC.

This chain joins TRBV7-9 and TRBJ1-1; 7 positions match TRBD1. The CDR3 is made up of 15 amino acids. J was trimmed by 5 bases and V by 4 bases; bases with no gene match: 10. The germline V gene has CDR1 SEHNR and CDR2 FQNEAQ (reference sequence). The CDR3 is CASSSWTGSGTEAFF. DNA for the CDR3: TGTGCCAGCAGCTCGTGGACAGGAAGTGGGACTGAAGCTTTCTTT.

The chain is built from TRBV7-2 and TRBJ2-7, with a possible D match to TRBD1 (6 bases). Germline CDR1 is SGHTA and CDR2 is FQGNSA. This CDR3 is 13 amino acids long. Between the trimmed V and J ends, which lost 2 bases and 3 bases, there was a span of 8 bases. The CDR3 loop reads CASSLLQGYEQYF. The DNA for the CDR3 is TGTGCCAGCAGCTTACTACAGGGCTACGAGCAGTACTTC.

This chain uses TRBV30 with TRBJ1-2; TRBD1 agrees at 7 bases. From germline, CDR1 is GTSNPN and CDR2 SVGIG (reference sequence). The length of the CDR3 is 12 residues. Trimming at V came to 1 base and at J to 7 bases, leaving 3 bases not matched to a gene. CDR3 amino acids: CAWSAGGSGYTF. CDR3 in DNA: TGTGCCTGGAGTGCAGGGGGTAGTGGCTACACCTTC.

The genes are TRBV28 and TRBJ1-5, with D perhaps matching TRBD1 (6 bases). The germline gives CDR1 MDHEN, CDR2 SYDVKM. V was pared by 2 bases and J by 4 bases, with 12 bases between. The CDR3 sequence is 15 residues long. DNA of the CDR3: TGTGCCAGCAGTTTAAGCAGGGGTCTGAATCAGCCCCAGCATTTT. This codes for CASSLSRGLNQPQHF.

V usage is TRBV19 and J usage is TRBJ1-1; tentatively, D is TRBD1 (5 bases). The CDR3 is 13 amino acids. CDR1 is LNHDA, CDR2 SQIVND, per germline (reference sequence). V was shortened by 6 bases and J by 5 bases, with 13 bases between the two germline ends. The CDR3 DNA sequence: TGTGCCAGTAGCCAGGGAACTGGGACTGAAGCTTTCTTT. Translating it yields CASSQGTGTEAFF.

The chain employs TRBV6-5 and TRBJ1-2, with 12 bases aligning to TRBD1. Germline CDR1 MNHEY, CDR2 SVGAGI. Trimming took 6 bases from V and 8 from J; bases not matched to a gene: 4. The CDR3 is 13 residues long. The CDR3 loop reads CASRGTGGKGYTF. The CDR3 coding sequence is TGTGCCAGCAGGGGGACAGGGGGCAAAGGCTACACCTTC.

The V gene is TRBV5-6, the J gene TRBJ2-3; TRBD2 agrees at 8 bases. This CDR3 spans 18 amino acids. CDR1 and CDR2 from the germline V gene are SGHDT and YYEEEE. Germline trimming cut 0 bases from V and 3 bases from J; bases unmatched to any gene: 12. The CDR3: CASSLGLRGGLYTDTQYF. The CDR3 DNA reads TGTGCCAGCAGCTTGGGGCTCCGGGGGGGCCTCTATACAGATACGCAGTATTTT.

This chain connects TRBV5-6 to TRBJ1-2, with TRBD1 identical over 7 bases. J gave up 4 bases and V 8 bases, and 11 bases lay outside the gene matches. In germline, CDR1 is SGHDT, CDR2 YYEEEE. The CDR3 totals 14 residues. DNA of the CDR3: TGTGCCAGTGCGAGGCGGGACAGCTTCTATGGCTACACCTTC. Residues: CASARRDSFYGYTF.

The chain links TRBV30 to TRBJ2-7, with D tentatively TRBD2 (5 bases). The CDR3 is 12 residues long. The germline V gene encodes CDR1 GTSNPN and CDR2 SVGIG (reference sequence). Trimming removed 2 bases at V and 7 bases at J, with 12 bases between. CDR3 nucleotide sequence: TGTGCCTGGAGTACGAACCCGGGGGAGCAGTACTTC. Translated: CAWSTNPGEQYF.

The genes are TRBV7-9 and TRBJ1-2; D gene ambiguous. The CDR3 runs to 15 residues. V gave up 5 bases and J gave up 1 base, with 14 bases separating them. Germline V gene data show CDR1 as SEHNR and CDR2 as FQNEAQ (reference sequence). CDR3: CASSPHREFNYGYTF. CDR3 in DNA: TGTGCCAGCAGCCCGCATCGGGAGTTTAACTATGGCTACACCTTC.

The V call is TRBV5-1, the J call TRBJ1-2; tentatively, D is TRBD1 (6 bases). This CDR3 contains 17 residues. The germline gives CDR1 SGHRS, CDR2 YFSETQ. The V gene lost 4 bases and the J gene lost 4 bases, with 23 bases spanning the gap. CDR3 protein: CASSPEAGALPPYGYTF. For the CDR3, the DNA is TGCGCCAGCAGCCCGGAGGCAGGGGCCTTACCCCCCTATGGCTACACCTTC. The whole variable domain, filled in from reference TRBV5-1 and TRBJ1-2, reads KAGVTQTPRYLIKTRGQQVTLSCSPISGHRSVSWYQQTPGQGLQFLFEYFSETQRNKGNFPGRFSGRQFSNSRSEMNVSTLELGDSALYLCASSPEAGALPPYGYTFGSGTRLTVV.

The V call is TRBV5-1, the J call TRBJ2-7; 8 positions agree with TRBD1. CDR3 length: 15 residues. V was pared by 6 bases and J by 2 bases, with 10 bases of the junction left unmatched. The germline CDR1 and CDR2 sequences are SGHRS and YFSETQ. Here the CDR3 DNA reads TGCGCCAGCACCGACCCCGGACAGGGCACCTACGAGCAGTACTTC. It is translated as CASTDPGQGTYEQYF.

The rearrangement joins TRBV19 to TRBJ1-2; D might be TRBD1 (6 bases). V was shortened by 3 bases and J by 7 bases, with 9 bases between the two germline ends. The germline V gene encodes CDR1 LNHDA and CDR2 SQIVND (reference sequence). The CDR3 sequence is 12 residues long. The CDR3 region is CASSMGAGGYTF. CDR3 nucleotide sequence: TGTGCCAGTAGTATGGGGGCTGGTGGCTACACCTTC.

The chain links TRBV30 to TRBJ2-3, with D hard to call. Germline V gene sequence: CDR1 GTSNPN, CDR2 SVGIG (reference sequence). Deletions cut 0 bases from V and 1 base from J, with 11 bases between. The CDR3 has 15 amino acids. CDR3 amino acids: CAWSVGFRGTDTQYF. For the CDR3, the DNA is TGTGCCTGGAGTGTAGGATTCCGGGGCACAGATACGCAGTATTTT.